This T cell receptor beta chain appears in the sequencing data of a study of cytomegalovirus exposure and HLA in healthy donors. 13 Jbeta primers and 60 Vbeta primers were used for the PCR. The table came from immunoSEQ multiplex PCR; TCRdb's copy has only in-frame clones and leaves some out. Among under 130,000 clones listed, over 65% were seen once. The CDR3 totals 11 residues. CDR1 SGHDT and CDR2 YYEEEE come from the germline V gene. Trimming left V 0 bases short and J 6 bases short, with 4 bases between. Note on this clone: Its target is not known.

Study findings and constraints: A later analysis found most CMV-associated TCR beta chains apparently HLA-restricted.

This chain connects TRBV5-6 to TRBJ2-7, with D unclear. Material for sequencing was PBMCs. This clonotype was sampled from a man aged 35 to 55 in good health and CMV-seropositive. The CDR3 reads CASSLGGEQYF. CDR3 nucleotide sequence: TGTGCCAGCAGCTTGGGAGGCGAGCAGTACTTC.